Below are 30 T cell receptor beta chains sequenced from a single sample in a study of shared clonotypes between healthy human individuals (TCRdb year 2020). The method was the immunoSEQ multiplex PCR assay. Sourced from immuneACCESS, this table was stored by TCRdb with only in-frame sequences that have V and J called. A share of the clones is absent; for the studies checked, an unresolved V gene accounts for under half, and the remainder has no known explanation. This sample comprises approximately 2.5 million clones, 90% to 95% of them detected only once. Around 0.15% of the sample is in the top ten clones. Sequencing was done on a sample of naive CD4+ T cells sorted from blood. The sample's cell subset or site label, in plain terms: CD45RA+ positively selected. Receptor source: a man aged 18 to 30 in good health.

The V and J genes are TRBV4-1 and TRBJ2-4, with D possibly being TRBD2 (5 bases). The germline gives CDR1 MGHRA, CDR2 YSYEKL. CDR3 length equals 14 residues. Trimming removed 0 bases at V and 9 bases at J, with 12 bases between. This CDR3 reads CASSQEIGIGIQYF. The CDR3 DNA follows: TGCGCCAGCAGCCAAGAGATCGGGATCGGCATTCAGTACTTC.

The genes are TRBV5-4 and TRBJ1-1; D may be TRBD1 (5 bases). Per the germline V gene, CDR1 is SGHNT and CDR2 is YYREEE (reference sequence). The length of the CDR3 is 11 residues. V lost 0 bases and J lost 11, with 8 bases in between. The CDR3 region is CASSLGGTAFF. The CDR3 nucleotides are TGTGCCAGCAGCTTGGGAGGGACGGCTTTCTTT.

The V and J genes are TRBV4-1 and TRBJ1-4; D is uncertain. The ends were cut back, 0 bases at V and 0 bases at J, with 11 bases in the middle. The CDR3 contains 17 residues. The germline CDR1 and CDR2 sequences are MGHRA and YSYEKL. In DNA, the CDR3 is TGCGCCAGCAGCCAAGATCTTAACCCCCCAACTAATGAAAAACTGTTTTTT. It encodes CASSQDLNPPTNEKLFF.

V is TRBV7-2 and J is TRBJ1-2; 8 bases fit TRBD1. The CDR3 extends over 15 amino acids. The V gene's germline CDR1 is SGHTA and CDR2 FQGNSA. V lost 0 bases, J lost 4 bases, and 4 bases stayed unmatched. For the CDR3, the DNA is TGTGCCAGCAGCTTAGCTGGACAGGGAAGCTATGGCTACACCTTC. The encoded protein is CASSLAGQGSYGYTF.

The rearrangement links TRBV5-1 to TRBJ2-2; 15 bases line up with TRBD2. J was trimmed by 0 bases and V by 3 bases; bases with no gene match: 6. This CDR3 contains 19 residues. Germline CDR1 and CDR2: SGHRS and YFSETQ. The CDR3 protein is CASSSGLAGGFSNTGELFF. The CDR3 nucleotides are TGCGCCAGCAGCTCGGGACTAGCGGGGGGCTTTTCGAACACCGGGGAGCTGTTTTTT. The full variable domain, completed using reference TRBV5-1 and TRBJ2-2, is KAGVTQTPRYLIKTRGQQVTLSCSPISGHRSVSWYQQTPGQGLQFLFEYFSETQRNKGNFPGRFSGRQFSNSRSEMNVSTLELGDSALYLCASSSGLAGGFSNTGELFFGEGSRLTVL.

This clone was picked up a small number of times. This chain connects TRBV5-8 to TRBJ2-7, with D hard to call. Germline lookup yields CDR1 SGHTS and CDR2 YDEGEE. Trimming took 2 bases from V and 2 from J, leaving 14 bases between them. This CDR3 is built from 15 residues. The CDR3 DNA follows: TGTGCCAGCAGCTTTGTGGCGACGGCGGCCTACGAGCAGTACTTC. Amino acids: CASSFVATAAYEQYF.

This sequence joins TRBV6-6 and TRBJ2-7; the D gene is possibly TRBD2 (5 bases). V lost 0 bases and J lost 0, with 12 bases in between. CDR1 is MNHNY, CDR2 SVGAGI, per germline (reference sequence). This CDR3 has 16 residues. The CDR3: CASSYSQRRSSYEQYF. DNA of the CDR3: TGTGCCAGCAGTTACTCGCAGAGGAGGAGCTCCTACGAGCAGTACTTC.

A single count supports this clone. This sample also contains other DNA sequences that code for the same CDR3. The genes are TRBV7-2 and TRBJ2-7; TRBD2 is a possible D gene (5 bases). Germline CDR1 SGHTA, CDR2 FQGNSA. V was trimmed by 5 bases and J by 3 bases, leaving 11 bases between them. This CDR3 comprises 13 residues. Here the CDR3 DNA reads TGTGCCAGCAGCCCAGGACTGGTCTACGAGCAGTACTTC. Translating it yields CASSPGLVYEQYF.

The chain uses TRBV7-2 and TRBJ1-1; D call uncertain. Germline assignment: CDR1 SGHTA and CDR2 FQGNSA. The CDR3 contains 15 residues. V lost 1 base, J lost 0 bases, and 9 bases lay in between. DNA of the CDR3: TGTGCCAGCAGCTTAGAAATTGGGGTGAACACTGAAGCTTTCTTT. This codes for CASSLEIGVNTEAFF. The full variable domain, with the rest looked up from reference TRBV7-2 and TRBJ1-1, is GAGVSQSPSNKVTEKGKDVELRCDPISGHTALYWYRQSLGQGLEFLIYFQGNSAPDKSGLPSDRFSAERTGGSVSTLTIQRTQQEDSAVYLCASSLEIGVNTEAFFGQGTRLTVV.

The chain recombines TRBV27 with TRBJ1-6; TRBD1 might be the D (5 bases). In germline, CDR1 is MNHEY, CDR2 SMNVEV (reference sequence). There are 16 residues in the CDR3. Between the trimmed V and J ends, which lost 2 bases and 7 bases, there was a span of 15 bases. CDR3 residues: CASSLDPAGTNSPLHF. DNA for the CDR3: TGTGCCAGCAGTTTAGACCCCGCAGGGACGAATTCACCCCTCCACTTT.

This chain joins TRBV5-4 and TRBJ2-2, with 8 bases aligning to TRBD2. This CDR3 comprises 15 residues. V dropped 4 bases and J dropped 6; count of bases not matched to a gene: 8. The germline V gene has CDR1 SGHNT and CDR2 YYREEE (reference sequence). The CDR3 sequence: CASSTGLGVAGELFF. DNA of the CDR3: TGTGCCAGCAGCACGGGACTAGGCGTCGCCGGGGAGCTGTTTTTT.

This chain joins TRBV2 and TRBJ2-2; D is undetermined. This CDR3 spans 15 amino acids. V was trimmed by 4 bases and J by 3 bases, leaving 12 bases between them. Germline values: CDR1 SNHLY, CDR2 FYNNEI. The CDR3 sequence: CASSALLVDTGELFF. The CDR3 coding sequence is TGTGCCAGCAGTGCCTTGTTAGTGGACACCGGGGAGCTGTTTTTT.

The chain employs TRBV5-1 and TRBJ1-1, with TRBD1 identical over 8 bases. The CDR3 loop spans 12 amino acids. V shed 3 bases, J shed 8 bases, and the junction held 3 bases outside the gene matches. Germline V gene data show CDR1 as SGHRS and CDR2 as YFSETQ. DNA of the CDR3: TGCGCCAGCAGCTCTCGGACAGGGGAAGCTTTCTTT. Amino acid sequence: CASSSRTGEAFF.

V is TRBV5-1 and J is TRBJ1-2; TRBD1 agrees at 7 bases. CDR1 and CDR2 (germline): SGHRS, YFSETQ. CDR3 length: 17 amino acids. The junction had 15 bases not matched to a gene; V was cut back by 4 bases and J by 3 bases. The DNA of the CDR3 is TGCGCCAGCAGCCCCCGGTTTGGCAGGGGGGAAGACTATGGCTACACCTTC. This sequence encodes CASSPRFGRGEDYGYTF.

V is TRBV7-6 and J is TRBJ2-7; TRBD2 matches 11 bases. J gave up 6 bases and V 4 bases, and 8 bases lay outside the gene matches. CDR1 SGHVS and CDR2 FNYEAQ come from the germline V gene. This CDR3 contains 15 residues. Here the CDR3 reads CASSSNSGRASEQYF. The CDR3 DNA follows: TGTGCCAGCAGCTCAAATAGCGGGAGGGCCTCCGAGCAGTACTTC.

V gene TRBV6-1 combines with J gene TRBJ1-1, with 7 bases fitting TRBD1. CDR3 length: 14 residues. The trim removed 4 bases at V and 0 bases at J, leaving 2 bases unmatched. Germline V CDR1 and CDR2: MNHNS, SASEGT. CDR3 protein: CASSARGMNTEAFF. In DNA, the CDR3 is TGTGCCAGCAGTGCCAGGGGGATGAACACTGAAGCTTTCTTT.

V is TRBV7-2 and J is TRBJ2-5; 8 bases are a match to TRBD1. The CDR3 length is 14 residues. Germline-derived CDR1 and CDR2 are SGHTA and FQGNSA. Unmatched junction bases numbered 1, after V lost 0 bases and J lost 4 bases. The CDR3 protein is CASSLAGQGETQYF. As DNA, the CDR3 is TGTGCCAGCAGCTTAGCAGGACAGGGAGAGACCCAGTACTTC.

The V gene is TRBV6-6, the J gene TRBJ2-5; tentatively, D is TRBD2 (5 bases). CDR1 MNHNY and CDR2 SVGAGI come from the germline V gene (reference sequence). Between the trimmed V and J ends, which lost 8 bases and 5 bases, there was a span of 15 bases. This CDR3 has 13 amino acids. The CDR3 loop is CASGFSGGETQYF. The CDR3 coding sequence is TGTGCCAGCGGATTCTCGGGCGGGGAGACCCAGTACTTC.

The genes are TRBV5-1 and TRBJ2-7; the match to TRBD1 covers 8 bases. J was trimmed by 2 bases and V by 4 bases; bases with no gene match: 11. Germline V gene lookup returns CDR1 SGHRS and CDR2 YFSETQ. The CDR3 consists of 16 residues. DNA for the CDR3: TGCGCCAGCAGCCCCCAAGGCGGACAGGGCCCCTACGAGCAGTACTTC. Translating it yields CASSPQGGQGPYEQYF.

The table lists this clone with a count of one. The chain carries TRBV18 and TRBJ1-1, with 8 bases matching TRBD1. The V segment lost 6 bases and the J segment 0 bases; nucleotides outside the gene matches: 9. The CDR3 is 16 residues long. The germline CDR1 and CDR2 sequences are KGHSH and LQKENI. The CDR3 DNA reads TGTGCCAGCTCCCCTAATGCGGGACAGGTGAACACTGAAGCTTTCTTT. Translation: CASSPNAGQVNTEAFF. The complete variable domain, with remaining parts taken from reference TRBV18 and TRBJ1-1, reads NAGVMQNPRHLVRRRGQEARLRCSPMKGHSHVYWYRQLPEEGLKFMVYLQKENIIDESGMPKERFSAEFPKEGPSILRIQQVVRGDSAAYFCASSPNAGQVNTEAFFGQGTRLTVV.

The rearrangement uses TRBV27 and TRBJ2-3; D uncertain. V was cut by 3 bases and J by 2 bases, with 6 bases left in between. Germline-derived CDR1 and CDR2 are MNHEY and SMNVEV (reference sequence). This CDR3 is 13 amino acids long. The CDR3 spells CASSFRATDTQYF. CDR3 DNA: TGTGCCAGCAGTTTCCGAGCCACAGATACGCAGTATTTT.

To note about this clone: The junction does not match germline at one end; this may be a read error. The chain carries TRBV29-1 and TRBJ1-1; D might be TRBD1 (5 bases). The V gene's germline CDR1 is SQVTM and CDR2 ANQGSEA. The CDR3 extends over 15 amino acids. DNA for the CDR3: TGCAGCGTGGAAGGACGGGACCTCGGGAACACTGAAGCTTTCTTT. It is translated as CSVEGRDLGNTEAFF. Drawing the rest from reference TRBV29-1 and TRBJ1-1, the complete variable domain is SAVISQKPSRDICQRGTSLTIQCQVDSQVTMMFWYRQQPGQSLTLIATANQGSEATYESGFVIDKFPISRPNLTFSTLTVSNMSPEDSSIYLCSVEGRDLGNTEAFFGQGTRLTVV.

This CDR3 is CAVRFSGANVLTF. The CDR3 DNA reads as TGTGCCGTCCGATTCTCTGGGGCCAACGTCCTGACTTTC. V usage is TRBV30 and J usage is TRBJ2-6, with D unclear. The CDR3 contains 13 residues. The ends were cut back, 8 bases at V and 0 bases at J, with 8 bases in the middle. Looked up from germline, CDR1 is GTSNPN and CDR2 is SVGIG (reference sequence).

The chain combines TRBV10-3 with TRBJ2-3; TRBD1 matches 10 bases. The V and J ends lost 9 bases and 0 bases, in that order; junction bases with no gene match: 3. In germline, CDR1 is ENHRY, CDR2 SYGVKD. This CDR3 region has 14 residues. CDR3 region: CAIRQGASTDTQYF. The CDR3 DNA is TGTGCCATTAGACAGGGGGCCAGCACAGATACGCAGTATTTT.

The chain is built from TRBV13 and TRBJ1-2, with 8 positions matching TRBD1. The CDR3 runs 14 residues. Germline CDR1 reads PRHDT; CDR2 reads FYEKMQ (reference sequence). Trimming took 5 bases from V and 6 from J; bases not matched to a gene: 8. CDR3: CASSQTGARHGYTF. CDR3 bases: TGTGCCAGCAGCCAGACAGGGGCCCGACATGGCTACACCTTC.

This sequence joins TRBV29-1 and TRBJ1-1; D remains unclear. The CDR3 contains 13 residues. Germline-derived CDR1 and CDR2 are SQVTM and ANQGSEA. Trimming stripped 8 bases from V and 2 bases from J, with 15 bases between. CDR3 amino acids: CSSGVGRNTEAFF. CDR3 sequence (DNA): TGCAGCTCCGGGGTCGGGAGAAACACTGAAGCTTTCTTT.

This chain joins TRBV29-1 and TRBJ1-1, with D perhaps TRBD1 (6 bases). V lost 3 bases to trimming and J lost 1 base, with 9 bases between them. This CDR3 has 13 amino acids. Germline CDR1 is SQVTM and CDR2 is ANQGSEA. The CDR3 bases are TGCAGCGTTGACAACAGGGCGAACACTGAAGCTTTCTTT. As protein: CSVDNRANTEAFF.

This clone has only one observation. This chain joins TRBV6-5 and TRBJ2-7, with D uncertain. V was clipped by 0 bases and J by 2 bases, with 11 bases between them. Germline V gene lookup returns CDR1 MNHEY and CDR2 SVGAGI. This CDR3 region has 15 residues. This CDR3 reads CASSYSSDATYEQYF. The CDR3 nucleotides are TGTGCCAGCAGTTACTCATCGGACGCCACCTACGAGCAGTACTTC.

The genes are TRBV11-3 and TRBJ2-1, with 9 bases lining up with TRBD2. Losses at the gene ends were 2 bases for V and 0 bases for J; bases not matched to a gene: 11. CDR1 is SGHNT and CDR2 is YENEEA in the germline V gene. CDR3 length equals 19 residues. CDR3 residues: CASSLQGVLAGNSYNEQFF. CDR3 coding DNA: TGTGCCAGCAGCTTACAGGGGGTGCTAGCGGGAAACTCCTACAATGAGCAGTTCTTC.

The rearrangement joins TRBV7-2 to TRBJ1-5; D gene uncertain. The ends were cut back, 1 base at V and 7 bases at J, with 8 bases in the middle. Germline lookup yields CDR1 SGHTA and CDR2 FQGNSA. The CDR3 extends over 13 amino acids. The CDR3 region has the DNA TGTGCCAGCAGCTTAGGTAGCCTACAGCCCCAGCATTTT. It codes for CASSLGSLQPQHF.